Described below is a single TCR beta chain sequence and its context. This sample stems from a study of T cell changes during pregnancy in multiple sclerosis. Clones were read by immunoSEQ multiplex PCR, and TCRdb kept only the in-frame ones, dropping some. Here the sample spans 98,000 or so clones, 93% being singletons. V shed 6 bases and J shed 0 bases, with 8 bases lying between them. CDR1 is MNHEY and CDR2 is SMNVEV in the germline V gene (reference sequence). This CDR3 has 13 amino acids. This clonotype originated in a female donor with multiple sclerosis, enrolled in a pregnancy study. The V and J genes are TRBV27 and TRBJ1-2; tentative D call: TRBD1 (5 bases). The sequencing used peripheral blood, collected after pregnancy. CDR3 residues: CASRAGANYGYTF. CDR3 DNA: TGTGCCAGCAGGGCGGGGGCTAACTATGGCTACACCTTC.